This T cell receptor beta chain came from a study of regulatory T cells in long-lasting Graves disease (dated by TCRdb to the early 2020s). Turning to the overall study: Patients with newly diagnosed Graves' disease had been on antithyroid drugs for under 3 months. Patients with persistent Graves' disease were compared with patients with newly diagnosed Graves' disease using TCR sequencing and RNA sequencing of peripheral blood. The study took place in China and was registered as a clinical trial. A total of about 33 samples were covered by TCR sequencing, comprising some 13 persistent and around 20 newly diagnosed Graves' disease patients. The study at large found these results: As a limitation, the authors acknowledged that the small sample size may reduce accuracy. Preferential use of TRBV28, TRBJ1-2 and TRBJ2-5 was observed in persistent disease, whereas TRBV20-1 and TRBJ2-1 were favored in newly diagnosed disease. Persistent patients shared more public clonotypes among themselves (2,741) than newly diagnosed patients did (over 950). Persistent Graves' disease patients showed lower TCR Shannon entropy and fewer highly expanded clones than newly diagnosed patients, suggesting clonal expansion. Only peripheral blood was studied, because thyroid tissue, the primary lesion, was inaccessible. Only the TCR beta chain was sequenced and analyzed.

Library creation used multiplex PCR. Sequencing relied on an Illumina HiSeq 4000. To build TCR beta libraries, CDR3 regions were amplified by Arm-PCR using iRepertoire HTBI primers. PCR products were gel purified before sequencing. On the study's bioinformatics: Gene usage analysis of CDR3 amino acid clonotypes relied on the roughly 64 TRBV and around 13 TRBJ segments identified across samples. COPE and FqMerger were used to merge filtered high-quality paired reads into contigs. Contigs were aligned with BLAST to IMGT TRBV, TRBD and TRBJ reference genes, and CDR3 was defined per IMGT. Highly expanded clones were defined as clonotypes with a frequency above 0.1%. Repertoire diversity was measured by Shannon entropy, and V-J evenness by the Gini coefficient. A clonotype found in more than one individual was treated as public. The public sequencing data were trimmed at Q25 with fastp and processed into clonotypes with MiXCR by TCRdb, which kept only in-frame beta chains. Each record represents a unique CDR3 protein, reported with the most common genes and DNA among its rows. TCRdb's processing, not the study's, gives the V and J calls here. The sample data list roughly 500,000 distinct CDR3 sequences, and roughly 14% of these were observed just once. Roughly 9.7% of the sample goes to the ten largest clones.

CDR1 SQVTM and CDR2 ANQGSEA were looked up in the germline V gene. The CDR3, cysteine through phenylalanine, is 14 amino acids long. Only the CDR3 DNA stays, 42 bases, in frame from base 1. Trimming takes 4 bases from V and 4 bases from J, and the germline ends sit 15 bases apart. Points on this clonotype: Which antigen it targets is not known. No clone much larger than this one lies a single base away; base qualities are absent.

The meaning of the sample's time point label: newly diagnosed GD, antithyroid drugs for less than 3 months. RNA was extracted from PBMCs in TRIzol for both TCR sequencing and RNA sequencing. The diagnosis of Graves' disease followed American Thyroid Association guidelines. Recruitment of patients was carried out at an endocrinology department in Xi'an, China. From each patient, approximately 9 milliliters of peripheral blood was collected into an EDTA anticoagulant tube. Ficoll Paque Plus density gradient separation was used to isolate PBMCs, and no additional T cell sorting was done. An Agilent 2100 Bioanalyzer and agarose gel were used to check RNA quality, while a NanoDrop 2000 measured RNA concentration. These data were also filed under a second study, of T cells in Graves' hyperthyroidism and ophthalmopathy. As that second study puts it: A patient counted as having stable Graves' hyperthyroidism if no progression to ophthalmopathy occurred over 18 months of follow-up. Hyperthyroidism patients were newly diagnosed, with disease duration under 2 months, and aged 18 to 65 years. The study excluded patients with uncontrolled infections, other autoimmune diseases, pregnancy or lactation. Diagnoses relied on clinical symptoms, serum thyroxine and TRAb, thyroid ultrasound and orbital computed tomography. A first-round RT-PCR of the TCR CDR3 used the HTBI primer set with the Qiagen OneStep RT-PCR kit. Most expanded thyroid clonotypes (frequency above 0.001) were also detected in blood, suggesting blood repertoires may reflect thyroid immune responses. A 13 V-J signature model separated ophthalmopathy from stable hyperthyroidism, with 87.88% sensitivity and just under 84% specificity in cross-validation and 80%/75% in testing. In validation, the model predicted progression to ophthalmopathy with approximately 71% sensitivity and 72% to 85% specificity, a median of 6.5 months before onset. To identify distinguishing TCR V-J signatures, a discovery cohort of around 100 patients was used, comprising some 45 with Graves' ophthalmopathy and 57 with stable Graves' hyperthyroidism. Prospective prediction of ophthalmopathy was tested in an independent validation cohort consisting of about 19 hyperthyroidism patients and some 16 patients who later progressed to ophthalmopathy. The 85 to 100 discovery patients were divided at random into training and test sets in a 7:3 ratio. In addition, the study compared T-cell repertoires in thyroid tissue and in blood from roughly 6 Graves' hyperthyroidism patients. Once sampling was done, hyperthyroidism patients were given methimazole at a starting dose of 30 mg daily, whereas ophthalmopathy patients were given high-dose intravenous methylprednisolone. The libraries were constructed in a second round of multiplex PCR and then size-selected and purified. Sequencing of the libraries was done on an Illumina HiSeq2000 using paired-end 100 bp reads. SOAPnuke was used to process the raw data, throwing out any read that contained adapters or uncalled bases, had a mean Phred below 15, or lacked an exact constant-primer or identifier match. COPE v1.2.5 was used to merge the high-quality paired reads, and each unique nucleotide sequence was defined as a clonotype. Clonotypes were aligned to IMGT TRBV, TRBD and TRBJ reference segments using MiTCR v1.1. The analysis was restricted to V-J combinations with a frequency above 0.0001, which together covered about 99% of the repertoires. A TCS score was defined as the ratio between F50 (clonal expansion) and ExV (chaos), using BLOSUM62-based TCRdist between CDR3 peptides within each V-J. Welch's t-statistics and random forest reduced fewer than 550 V-J features to about 12, which were used in a naive Bayes classifier (R e1071). Sample size was not statistically predetermined, and blinding of investigators to group allocation was not performed. TCR Vbeta CDR3 sequencing of 130 to 150 peripheral blood samples (approximately 44 ophthalmopathy, about 74 hyperthyroidism and some 17 progressor patients) is reported in the paper.

The source material was peripheral blood mononuclear cells (PBMCs), sampled at new diagnosis, from a patient treated with antithyroid drugs. The sequence links TRBV29-1 to TRBJ2-3, with the D gene call left open. This receptor was identified in a young man with Graves disease. Donor details come from another sample of the same person, matched by shared clones. The CDR3 sequence is CSVGNRLEPDTQYF. The bases are TGCAGCGTTGGCAATAGGCTGGAGCCAGATACGCAGTATTTT.